This T cell receptor (beta chain) was recovered during a study of blood T cell repertoires in COVID-19. This clone was counted between two and nine times. Data came from immunoSEQ multiplex PCR; TCRdb stores just in-frame clones and leaves some out. The sample shows tens of thousands of clones, around four fifths of them seen only once. Germline V gene data show CDR1 as MNHEY and CDR2 as SMNVEV (reference sequence). Unmatched junction bases numbered 8, after V lost 6 bases and J lost 2 bases. This CDR3 is built from 16 residues. The sequenced material came from peripheral blood. This TCR came from a human donor in a cohort sampled during active COVID-19. J is TRBJ2-5 and V is TRBV27; 11 bases align to TRBD2. The DNA of the CDR3 is TGTGCCAGCAGCCATACTAGCGGGGGACTACAAGAGACCCAGTACTTC. It codes for CASSHTSGGLQETQYF.